The clone carrying this T cell receptor beta chain was found once. Only in-frame clones appear in the TCRdb table, and some are missing; sequencing was by immunoSEQ multiplex PCR. The sample contains around 76,000 clones, approximately 92% of which appear only once. This entry is derived from a study of technical replicates of blood from four donors. J lost 2 bases, V lost 1 base, and 4 bases had no gene match. Germline V lookup: CDR1 KGHSH, CDR2 LQKENI. There are 15 residues in the CDR3. The chain carries TRBV18 and TRBJ1-1; 7 bases are shared with TRBD1. Sequenced material: T cells isolated from PBMCs. The clonotype was recovered from a human donor in good health. The CDR3 loop is CASSPRRGLNTEAFF. The CDR3 DNA reads as TGTGCCAGCTCACCACGAAGGGGGCTAAACACTGAAGCTTTCTTT.